These T cell receptor beta chains were read from a single sample in a study of blood T cells in healthy people across ages. Each CDR3 protein gets one entry after TCRdb re-called the 5' RACE reads with MiXCR. The repertoire includes about 1.8 million distinct CDR3 sequences, around 48% of them detected once, and over 2% sits in the top ten. The sequencing sample was made of blood. The receptors derive from a woman between 35 and 50 years old in good health. CDR3s include the opening cysteine and the closing phenylalanine or tryptophan. The order of the fields is V gene, clone size, CDR3 length, D gene, J gene, CDR3 DNA, CDR3 protein. D genes are given only for firm matches. The size of a clone is reported for some rows only, either as once, few or many, or as a class for expanded clones.

>TRBV7-9|few|18|-|TRBJ2-7
TGTGCCAGCAGCTCCCACAATCCGAACGATCAAAGCTCCTACGAGCAGTACTTC
CASSSHNPNDQSSYEQYF
>TRBV2|-|15|TRBD1|TRBJ2-7
TGTGCCAGCAGTGAACGGACAGGGAGAGCGAGAGAGCAGTACTTC
CASSERTGRAREQYF
>TRBV4-2|-|14|-|TRBJ2-7
TGTGCCAGCAGCCTCGGACTATTTTCCGACGAGCAGTACTTC
CASSLGLFSDEQYF
>TRBV10-3|-|14|TRBD2|TRBJ2-7
TGTGCCATCAGTGAGATAGCGGGAGTTGGGGAGCAGTACTTC
CAISEIAGVGEQYF
>TRBV20-1|-|14|-|TRBJ1-6
TGCAGTGCTGTGGACGGACCCAATAATTCACCCCTCCACTTT
CSAVDGPNNSPLHF
>TRBV12-3/TRBV12-4|few|14|-|TRBJ2-5
TGTGCCAGCAGTGCCCCGGGCCTCCAAGAGACCCAGTACTTC
CASSAPGLQETQYF
>TRBV12-3/TRBV12-4|-|14|-|TRBJ2-4
TGTGCCAGCAGTCGAACTAACGCCAAAAACATTCAGTACTTC
CASSRTNAKNIQYF
>TRBV20-1|-|15|-|TRBJ2-7
TGCAGTGCTTCCGGGGCGGTAGCGGTATACAATGAGCAGTACTTC
CSASGAVAVYNEQYF
>TRBV4-3|-|17|-|TRBJ2-5
TGCGCCAGCAGCCAAGATTTCCCCGGGCACGCAAAAGAGACCCAGTACTTC
CASSQDFPGHAKETQYF
>TRBV12-3/TRBV12-4|-|15|TRBD2|TRBJ2-3
TGTGCCAGCAGTTTTGCGACTAGCGGCACAGATACGCAGTATTTT
CASSFATSGTDTQYF
>TRBV7-3|-|17|-|TRBJ2-1
TGTGCCAGCAGCTTAAGTCAGGCTCATCTGGGGTTGAATGAGCAGTTCTTC
CASSLSQAHLGLNEQFF
>TRBV29-1|once|13|-|TRBJ2-7
TGCAGCGTTCCACATAGCTCCTACAATGAGCAGTACTTC
CSVPHSSYNEQYF
>TRBV12-3/TRBV12-4|-|14|-|TRBJ2-7
TGTGCCAGCAGCTACTATAGGGACGGCTACGAGCAGTACTTC
CASSYYRDGYEQYF
>TRBV5-4|-|15|-|TRBJ2-5
TGTGCCAGCAGTTTGATATCGGGGAGACAAGAGACCCAGTACTTC
CASSLISGRQETQYF
>TRBV29-1|-|16|-|TRBJ2-3
TGCAGCGTTGAAGTCTCAGGCTTCACGGTCACAAATACGCAGTATTTT
CSVEVSGFTVTNTQYF
>TRBV3-1|few|15|-|TRBJ1-2
TGTGCCAGCAGCCATCCGACAGGCAACTACTATGGCTACACCTTC
CASSHPTGNYYGYTF
>TRBV4-3|once|19|TRBD2|TRBJ2-7
TGCGCCAGCAGCCGGAGTGCGGGACTAGTGGGCGCAAGCTCCTACGAGCAGTACTTC
CASSRSAGLVGASSYEQYF
>TRBV7-9|-|17|TRBD1|TRBJ1-2
TGTGCCAGCAGCTTAGTAGGAGACAGGGGGCGCTCCCATGGCTACACCTTC
CASSLVGDRGRSHGYTF
>TRBV20-1|-|13|TRBD1|TRBJ1-1
TGCAGTGCTCCCGACAGGGTATGGAGGGAAGCTTTCTTT
CSAPDRVWREAFF
>TRBV10-3|-|14|TRBD1|TRBJ1-2
TGTGCCATCAGTGGCGGACAGGGGAGATATGGCTACACCTTC
CAISGGQGRYGYTF
>TRBV5-6|-|13|-|TRBJ2-3
TGTGCCAGCAGCTCCGCCACCGGACCCGGCCAGTATTTT
CASSSATGPGQYF
>TRBV4-3|-|18|TRBD1|TRBJ1-2
TGCGCCAGCAGCCAAGATATGAGACAGGGTTTAGGGGACTATGGCTACACCTTC
CASSQDMRQGLGDYGYTF
>TRBV3-1|-|15|TRBD2|TRBJ2-1
TGTGCCAGCAGCCTTGGGACTAGCGGGCTTCGAGAGCAGTTCTTC
CASSLGTSGLREQFF
>TRBV7-9|few|18|TRBD1|TRBJ2-2
TGTGCCAGCAGCTCAAAGAGAAAGGGGACAGGGGATGTCGGGGAGCTGTTTTTT
CASSSKRKGTGDVGELFF
>TRBV24-1|-|13|-|TRBJ2-1
TGTGCCACCAGCCTTTTGGGATACAATGAGCAGTTCTTC
CATSLLGYNEQFF
>TRBV5-1|-|12|-|TRBJ2-1
TGCGCCAGCAGCTTAGGTTACAATGAGCAGCTCTTC
CASSLGYNEQLF
>TRBV10-3|-|14|TRBD1|TRBJ2-4
TGTGCCATCAGTCCAGACAGGGACAAAAACGTTCAGTACTTC
CAISPDRDKNVQYF
>TRBV20-1|-|14|-|TRBJ2-7
TGCAGTGCTAGATCGAGACCTACCTCCTACGAGCAGTACTTC
CSARSRPTSYEQYF
>TRBV13|-|13|-|TRBJ2-3
TGTGCCAGCAGATCGACCTTAAGGGATACGCAGTATTTT
CASRSTLRDTQYF
>TRBV20-1|-|14|-|TRBJ2-7
TGCAGTGCTAGTATGCCTATTGGCTCCTACGAGCAGTACTTC
CSASMPIGSYEQYF
>TRBV5-6|-|13|-|TRBJ2-7
TGTGCCAGCAGCTTACAGGGTCTTTACGAGCAGTACTTC
CASSLQGLYEQYF
>TRBV21-1|few|13|-|TRBJ1-2
TGTGCCAGCAGCTCGGACACGGAATATGGCTACACCTTC
CASSSDTEYGYTF
>TRBV6-5|-|12|-|TRBJ1-1
TGTGCCAGCAGGACAAGGGATGTAGGAGCTTTCTTT
CASRTRDVGAFF
>TRBV4-3|few|15|TRBD1|TRBJ1-6
TGCGCCAGCAGCCAAGACGGGACAGGGGTTTCACCCCTCCACTTT
CASSQDGTGVSPLHF
>TRBV4-3|few|14|-|TRBJ2-7
TGCGCCAGCAGCCAACTGCTAGGGGAGGCCGAGCAGTACTTC
CASSQLLGEAEQYF